The rows below give T cell receptor beta chains drawn from one sample of a study of control samples from healthy donors and cancer patients. This table comes from immunoSEQ multiplex PCR, and its TCRdb copy is limited to in-frame clones, with some not included. The data hold about 96,000 clones, with 93% observed a single time. Sequences were obtained from blood. The origin of the receptors is a man aged 18 to 30 in good health. Both conserved end residues are part of each CDR3. A D gene is named only where the DNA matches it firmly. Some rows have no size entry. The others give once, few or many, or a class for an expanded clone.

clone size,D gene,V gene,J gene,CDR3 length,CDR3 protein,CDR3 DNA
NA,NA,TRBV5-1,TRBJ2-1,11,CASSLSNEQFF,TGCGCCAGCAGCTTGTCCAATGAGCAGTTCTTC
once,NA,TRBV6-5,TRBJ1-3,15,CASRTDRLSGNTIYF,TGTGCCAGCAGAACTGACAGACTCTCTGGAAACACCATATATTTT
NA,NA,TRBV7-9,TRBJ1-2,13,CASSLAGLTGYTF,TGTGCCAGCAGCTTAGCGGGCCTAACGGGCTACACCTTC
NA,TRBD1,TRBV14,TRBJ2-2,14,CASSLGTGPGELFF,TGTGCCAGCAGCCTCGGGACAGGGCCCGGGGAGCTGTTTTTT
NA,TRBD1,TRBV6-1,TRBJ1-2,14,CASSEVTGDYGYTF,TGTGCCAGCAGTGAGGTAACAGGGGACTATGGCTACACCTTC
NA,NA,TRBV19,TRBJ2-2,16,CASSIYPGANTGELFF,TGTGCCAGTAGTATATATCCAGGGGCGAACACCGGGGAGCTGTTTTTT
once,NA,TRBV21-1,TRBJ1-1,11,CAQPKGTEAFF,TGTGCTCAGCCTAAGGGCACTGAAGCTTTCTTT
NA,TRBD1,TRBV3-1/TRBV3-2,TRBJ1-2,15,CASSPRDRGDRGYTF,TGTGCCAGCAGCCCCCGGGACAGGGGGGACCGTGGCTACACCTTC
NA,NA,TRBV9,TRBJ1-1,15,CASSRGGNTYTEAFF,TGTGCCAGCAGCAGGGGCGGGAATACGTACACTGAAGCTTTCTTT
NA,NA,TRBV25-1,TRBJ2-1,15,CASREGGGPNNEQFF,TGTGCCAGCAGGGAGGGAGGGGGGCCAAACAATGAGCAGTTCTTC
NA,NA,TRBV27,TRBJ2-2,14,CASSRSRDYGELFF,TGTGCCAGCAGTCGAAGCAGGGATTACGGGGAGCTGTTTTTT
NA,NA,TRBV29-1,TRBJ1-1,9,CSVFPEAFF,TGCAGCGTCTTCCCTGAAGCTTTCTTT
NA,NA,TRBV5-4,TRBJ1-1,14,CASSHNTGYTEAFF,TGTGCCAGCAGCCATAACACCGGATACACTGAAGCTTTCTTT
NA,NA,TRBV7-2,TRBJ2-4,14,CASSLIQAKNIQYF,TGTGCCAGCAGCTTAATCCAAGCCAAAAACATTCAGTACTTC
NA,NA,TRBV5-1,TRBJ1-1,20,CASSLGPTDPYIPMNTEAFF,TGCGCCAGCAGCTTGGGTCCTACCGACCCGTACATTCCTATGAACACTGAAGCTTTCTTT
NA,NA,TRBV14,TRBJ1-2,15,CASSQLQGRNYGYTF,TGTGCCAGCAGCCAACTTCAGGGACGGAACTATGGCTACACCTTC
NA,TRBD2,TRBV4-2,TRBJ2-5,16,CASSQEGAGGPETQYF,TGTGCCAGCAGCCAAGAGGGAGCGGGGGGGCCAGAGACCCAGTACTTC
NA,NA,TRBV2,TRBJ1-5,15,CASSGTEFSNQPQHF,TGTGCCAGCAGTGGCACAGAATTTAGCAATCAGCCCCAGCATTTT
NA,NA,TRBV5-4,TRBJ1-2,12,CASSADNYGYTF,TGTGCCAGCAGCGCGGACAACTATGGCTACACCTTC
NA,NA,TRBV9,TRBJ1-3,15,CASSPRLGAGNTIYF,TGTGCCAGCAGCCCACGACTTGGGGCCGGAAACACCATATATTTT
NA,NA,TRBV4-2,TRBJ1-1,15,CASSQEARVNTEAFF,TGTGCCAGCAGCCAGGAGGCCAGGGTGAACACTGAAGCTTTCTTT
NA,NA,TRBV5-1,TRBJ1-2,11,CASRDRSGYTF,TGCGCCAGCAGGGATAGATCGGGCTACACCTTC
NA,NA,TRBV28,TRBJ1-5,14,CASSSLGSREPQHF,TGTGCCAGCAGCTCCCTAGGGTCGAGGGAGCCCCAGCATTTT
once,TRBD1,TRBV5-6,TRBJ1-1,16,CASSPPVGQGPTEAFF,TGTGCCAGCAGCCCCCCCGTAGGACAGGGTCCCACTGAAGCTTTCTTT
NA,NA,TRBV7-3,TRBJ2-7,15,CASSLTGAVGSEQYF,TGTGCCAGCAGCTTAACAGGGGCAGTGGGCTCCGAGCAGTACTTC
NA,NA,TRBV27,TRBJ1-5,15,CASSFGGGITEPQHF,TGTGCCAGCAGTTTCGGGGGGGGGATAACGGAGCCCCAGCATTTT
NA,NA,TRBV2,TRBJ2-7,14,CASSDHGGIYEQYF,TGTGCCAGCAGCGATCACGGAGGTATCTACGAGCAGTACTTC
once,NA,TRBV9,TRBJ2-1,15,CASSVWGSTYNEQFF,TGTGCCAGCAGCGTATGGGGGAGTACCTACAATGAGCAGTTCTTC
NA,NA,TRBV3-1/TRBV3-2,TRBJ1-1,15,CASSQAGTANTEAFF,TGTGCCAGCAGCCAAGCTGGGACGGCGAACACTGAAGCTTTCTTT
once,TRBD1,TRBV11-2,TRBJ2-3,15,CASSPRDSRTDTQYF,TGTGCCAGCAGCCCCCGGGACAGTCGCACAGATACGCAGTATTTT
NA,NA,TRBV2,TRBJ1-3,13,CASQQGTGNTIYF,TGTGCCAGTCAACAGGGAACTGGAAACACCATATATTTT
NA,NA,TRBV6-2/TRBV6-3,TRBJ2-1,16,CASSTWDWEVPNEQFF,TGTGCCAGCAGTACATGGGACTGGGAGGTCCCCAATGAGCAGTTCTTC
NA,TRBD2,TRBV6-5,TRBJ2-1,15,CASSISGGARYEQFF,TGTGCCAGCAGCATCAGCGGGGGGGCACGCTATGAGCAGTTCTTC
NA,TRBD1,TRBV28,TRBJ1-1,15,CASSPLPGQGPEAFF,TGTGCCAGCAGTCCACTCCCGGGACAGGGACCCGAAGCTTTCTTT
few,NA,TRBV28,TRBJ2-1,13,CASSLSLGDEQFF,TGTGCCAGCAGTTTGAGCCTGGGGGATGAGCAGTTCTTC
NA,NA,TRBV5-4,TRBJ2-1,15,CASSLFSESYNEQFF,TGTGCCAGCAGCTTGTTTTCTGAGTCCTACAATGAGCAGTTCTTC
NA,NA,TRBV18,TRBJ1-2,13,CASSPSEFYGYTF,TGTGCCAGCTCACCATCGGAGTTCTATGGCTACACCTTC
few,NA,TRBV6-4,TRBJ2-4,16,CASPTLAKKMKNIQYF,TGTGCCAGCCCTACTTTGGCGAAAAAGATGAAAAACATTCAGTACTTC
NA,NA,TRBV5-1,TRBJ2-1,15,CASRGGLGSYNEQFF,TGCGCCAGCAGGGGCGGCCTAGGGTCCTACAATGAGCAGTTCTTC
NA,TRBD2,TRBV7-2,TRBJ2-7,15,CASSLTSGPRREQYF,TGTGCCAGCAGCTTAACTAGCGGGCCTCGGCGGGAGCAGTACTTC
NA,TRBD2,TRBV9,TRBJ2-1,16,CASSVGAGVSYNEQFF,TGTGCCAGCAGCGTAGGAGCGGGGGTCTCCTACAATGAGCAGTTCTTC
NA,TRBD2,TRBV5-4,TRBJ2-5,15,CASSLERGGRETQYF,TGTGCCAGCAGCTTAGAGCGGGGGGGCCGAGAGACCCAGTACTTC
NA,TRBD2,TRBV7-2,TRBJ2-3,15,CASSPTSGRADTQYF,TGTGCCAGCAGCCCCACTAGCGGGAGAGCAGATACGCAGTATTTT
NA,TRBD2,TRBV7-8,TRBJ2-7,15,CASSSGVAGPYEQYF,TGTGCCAGCAGCTCGGGGGTAGCGGGCCCCTACGAGCAGTACTTC
few,NA,TRBV9,TRBJ2-3,16,CASSATWDPSTDTQYF,TGTGCCAGCAGCGCAACCTGGGACCCAAGCACAGATACGCAGTATTTT
NA,TRBD2,TRBV10-3,TRBJ2-3,14,CAISNSSGRDTQYF,TGTGCCATCAGTAACAGTAGCGGGAGGGATACGCAGTATTTT
NA,NA,TRBV2,TRBJ2-7,16,CASSERGRGEFYEQYF,TGTGCCAGCAGTGAAAGGGGCAGGGGCGAATTTTACGAGCAGTACTTC
NA,NA,TRBV30,TRBJ2-5,12,CAWSVAQETQYF,TGTGCCTGGAGTGTAGCCCAAGAGACCCAGTACTTC
NA,TRBD1,TRBV5-1,TRBJ2-2,19,CASSLGGLSGTGTTGELFF,TGCGCCAGCAGCTTGGGCGGATTATCCGGGACAGGGACCACCGGGGAGCTGTTTTTT
NA,NA,TRBV19,TRBJ2-1,13,CASRGVSYNEQFF,TGTGCCAGCAGGGGGGTGTCATACAATGAGCAGTTCTTC
NA,NA,TRBV13,TRBJ2-1,16,CASSEETRRSYNEQFF,TGTGCCAGCAGCGAGGAGACTCGTCGATCCTACAATGAGCAGTTCTTC
few,NA,TRBV18,TRBJ2-7,15,CASSPFSRERYEQYF,TGTGCCAGCTCACCGTTCAGCAGGGAGCGCTACGAGCAGTACTTC
NA,NA,TRBV19,TRBJ1-5,15,CASSIGTGYNQPQHF,TGTGCCAGTAGTATCGGTACAGGGTACAATCAGCCCCAGCATTTT
once,TRBD2,TRBV19,TRBJ2-4,15,CASSMGTSRGNIQYF,TGTGCCAGTAGTATGGGGACTAGCCGGGGTAACATTCAGTACTTC
NA,NA,TRBV30,TRBJ1-2,14,CAWSVVSANYGYTF,TGTGCCTGGAGTGTAGTTTCGGCTAACTATGGCTACACCTTC
NA,NA,TRBV16,TRBJ1-2,15,CASSQSLKGDYGYTF,TGTGCCAGCAGCCAATCGCTCAAGGGGGACTATGGCTACACCTTC
NA,NA,TRBV6-5,TRBJ1-1,15,CASRLWEGSNTEAFF,TGTGCCAGCAGACTCTGGGAGGGTTCGAACACTGAAGCTTTCTTT
NA,NA,TRBV3-1/TRBV3-2,TRBJ1-1,13,CASSQGVPTEAFF,TGTGCCAGCAGCCAAGGGGTTCCCACTGAAGCTTTCTTT
NA,TRBD1,TRBV6-1,TRBJ2-5,15,CASSEGQGSQETQYF,TGTGCCAGCAGTGAGGGACAGGGAAGCCAAGAGACCCAGTACTTC